These 15 T cell receptor beta chains came from one sample sequenced in a study of cytomegalovirus exposure and HLA in healthy donors (dated by TCRdb to about 2017). Libraries were prepared through the immunoSEQ multiplex PCR assay. For the multiplex PCR, a mixture combining 60 forward primers for TCR Vbeta segments and 13 reverse primers for TCR Jbeta segments was used. The immuneACCESS repertoire file appears here via TCRdb, limited to in-frame rearrangements. These files lack a portion of the clones; in checked studies, under half of the deficit traces to unresolved V genes, and the cause of the others is not known. The sample profile shows under 110,000 clones; roughly 70% of them were found once. The top ten constitute about 10% of the sample. The sequenced sample was PBMCs. The receptors originated from a man between 45 and 60 years old in good health and CMV-seronegative.

The chain couples TRBV2 to TRBJ1-6; 7 bases align to TRBD1. The CDR3 spans 11 residues. Germline values: CDR1 SNHLY, CDR2 FYNNEI. After removal of 6 bases from V and 13 bases from J, the junction contained 3 bases not matched to a gene. CDR3 protein: CASRIRGPLHF. The CDR3 DNA follows: TGTGCCAGCAGGATCAGGGGGCCCCTCCACTTT.

The chain carries TRBV18 and TRBJ1-1; no clear D gene. V was clipped by 3 bases and J by 0 bases, with 5 bases between them. The CDR3 totals 13 residues. Germline-derived CDR1 and CDR2 are KGHSH and LQKENI. DNA for the CDR3: TGTGCCAGCTCACCCCTAATGAACACTGAAGCTTTCTTT. Residues: CASSPLMNTEAFF. The variable domain in full, completed from reference TRBV18 and TRBJ1-1, reads NAGVMQNPRHLVRRRGQEARLRCSPMKGHSHVYWYRQLPEEGLKFMVYLQKENIIDESGMPKERFSAEFPKEGPSILRIQQVVRGDSAAYFCASSPLMNTEAFFGQGTRLTVV.

V gene TRBV4-1 combines with J gene TRBJ2-3, with 8 bases fitting TRBD1. The CDR3 contains 16 residues. CDR1 MGHRA and CDR2 YSYEKL come from the germline V gene. After removal of 2 bases from V and 6 bases from J, the junction contained 10 bases not matched to a gene. The CDR3 protein is CASSQPQGAGRDTQYF. The CDR3 DNA follows: TGCGCCAGCAGCCAACCGCAGGGGGCTGGGCGGGATACGCAGTATTTT.

There are a few counts of this clone. This chain connects TRBV1 to TRBJ1-3; TRBD1, the table's D call, was not compared with the DNA. TRBV1 is described as a pseudogene. The CDR3 loop spans 15 amino acids. CDR3 nucleotide sequence: TGCACCAGCGTTACCAAGACAGGCTCTGGAAACACCATATATTTT. Translated: CTSVTKTGSGNTIYF.

This chain uses TRBV19 with TRBJ1-5; D unclear. This CDR3 region has 12 residues. The V gene lost 5 bases and the J gene lost 11 bases, with 13 bases spanning the gap. The germline V gene encodes CDR1 LNHDA and CDR2 SQIVND (reference sequence). CDR3 amino acids: CASSPQFEAQHF. The CDR3 coding sequence is TGTGCCAGTAGTCCGCAGTTCGAAGCCCAGCATTTT.

The chain links TRBV10-3 to TRBJ2-3, with 7 bases matching TRBD1. With 2 bases clipped from V and 4 bases from J, the junction kept 6 bases outside the gene matches. The CDR3 is 15 residues long. The germline V gene has CDR1 ENHRY and CDR2 SYGVKD. CDR3 sequence reads: CAISETGTAADTQYF. The CDR3 coding sequence is TGTGCCATCAGTGAGACTGGGACAGCGGCAGATACGCAGTATTTT.

The chain combines TRBV6-5 with TRBJ1-5; no firm D call. Germline V gene data show CDR1 as MNHEY and CDR2 as SVGAGI. V was shortened by 5 bases and J by 1 base, with 9 bases between the two germline ends. The CDR3 runs to 14 residues. The CDR3 sequence: CASSPGDSNQPQHF. The CDR3 DNA follows: TGTGCCAGCAGTCCGGGAGACAGCAATCAGCCCCAGCATTTT.

The CDR3 bases are TGTGCCAGCAGCCAGCGGGACGGGCCCTACGAGCAGTACTTC. Encoded protein: CASSQRDGPYEQYF. This chain connects TRBV4-2 to TRBJ2-7; possible D gene TRBD2, 6 bases. The V end was cut by 3 bases, the J end by 2 bases, with 11 bases between. This CDR3 region has 14 residues. CDR1 and CDR2 (germline): LGHNA, YNFKEQ.

The sample holds one count of this clone. The chain carries TRBV27 and TRBJ2-1; TRBD2 matches at 7 bases. J was trimmed by 6 bases and V by 2 bases; bases with no gene match: 4. Germline CDR1 and CDR2: MNHEY and SMNVEV (reference sequence). CDR3 length equals 14 residues. CDR3: CASSLGRGSNEQFF. CDR3 DNA sequence: TGTGCCAGCAGTTTAGGGAGGGGATCCAATGAGCAGTTCTTC.

The chain uses TRBV19 and TRBJ2-6, with no clear D. Germline CDR1 LNHDA, CDR2 SQIVND (reference sequence). The CDR3 sequence is 15 residues long. V was pared by 8 bases and J by 12 bases, with 23 bases between. Written as DNA, the CDR3 is TGTGCCAGTTCGGGTGGCGGCTGGCCCTCGAGCGTCCTGACTTTC. This encodes CASSGGGWPSSVLTF.

This clone was detected only a few times. The V and J genes are TRBV19 and TRBJ1-2, with TRBD1 matching over 8 bases. V was clipped by 4 bases and J by 4 bases; unmatched bases: 8. CDR1 is LNHDA, CDR2 SQIVND, per germline (reference sequence). The CDR3 is 15 residues long. The CDR3 DNA reads TGTGCCAGTAGTACCCGACAGGGGACCTCCTATGGCTACACCTTC. The encoded protein is CASSTRQGTSYGYTF.

This clone was detected once. This sequence joins TRBV6-5 and TRBJ2-4; 7 nucleotides agree with TRBD1. This CDR3 comprises 11 residues. Germline-derived CDR1 and CDR2 are MNHEY and SVGAGI. V trimming: 2 bases; J trimming: 15 bases; junction bases outside the gene matches: 4. In DNA form, the CDR3 reads TGTGCCAGCAGTTACAAGGACAGGCGGTACTTC. Translating it yields CASSYKDRRYF.

This rearrangement joins TRBV13 to TRBJ1-5; tentative D call: TRBD1 (5 bases). CDR1 and CDR2 (germline): PRHDT, FYEKMQ (reference sequence). The CDR3 sequence is 14 residues long. Trimming took off 5 bases at V and 4 bases at J, with 12 bases between the two ends. The CDR3 spells CASSLRASNQPQHF. CDR3 sequence (DNA): TGTGCCAGCAGCCTCAGGGCAAGTAATCAGCCCCAGCATTTT.

The chain is built from TRBV30 and TRBJ2-3; tentatively, D is TRBD1 (6 bases). CDR1 is GTSNPN, CDR2 SVGIG, per germline (reference sequence). Trimming left V 5 bases short and J 2 bases short, with 11 bases between. This CDR3 spans 13 amino acids. In nucleotides, the CDR3 is TGTGCCTGGGGAACAGGGAACACAGATACGCAGTATTTT. Translation gives CAWGTGNTDTQYF. Using reference TRBV30 and TRBJ2-3 for the parts outside the CDR3, the full variable domain is SQTIHQWPATLVQPVGSPLSLECTVEGTSNPNLYWYRQAAGRGLQLLFYSVGIGQISSEVPQNLSASRPQDRQFILSSKKLLLSDSGFYLCAWGTGNTDTQYFGPGTRLTVL.

The chain carries TRBV4-1 and TRBJ1-1; D ambiguous. Per the germline V gene, CDR1 is MGHRA and CDR2 is YSYEKL. The CDR3 runs 12 residues. V was pared by 8 bases and J by 3 bases, with 10 bases between. The CDR3 region is CASGRRDTEAFF. The CDR3 DNA sequence: TGCGCCAGCGGCCGTCGGGACACTGAAGCTTTCTTT.